Following are 13 T cell receptor beta chains from one sample sequenced in a study of post-analysis software for immune sequencing data. These receptors have no identified antigens. Unique molecular identifiers tagged the TCR beta cDNA libraries. TCRdb independently ran MiXCR on the PCR reads; one entry per CDR3 protein. The profile shows about 770,000 distinct CDR3 sequences, about 43% of them singletons. Study-wide results and caveats: Controls had lower frequencies than patients of roughly five TRBV segments, which included TRBV5-6, TRBV5-1 and TRBV20-1.

Sequencing was carried out using blood. These receptors came from a girl aged 10 to 17 with multiple sclerosis.

This clonotype was seen only a few times. The chain employs TRBV18 and TRBJ2-7, with D possibly being TRBD1 or TRBD2 (6 bases each). V lost 0 bases, J lost 7 bases, and 16 bases lay in between. Germline values: CDR1 KGHSH, CDR2 LQKENI. The CDR3 has 15 amino acids. The CDR3 is CASSPPTNRAGEQYF. The CDR3 nucleotides read TGTGCCAGCTCACCACCCACGAACAGGGCGGGAGAGCAGTACTTC.

This clonotype occurred many times. This chain connects TRBV20-1 to TRBJ2-3, with D unresolved. The length of the CDR3 is 12 residues. V was shortened by 1 base and J by 5 bases, with 7 bases between the two germline ends. Germline V lookup: CDR1 DFQATT, CDR2 SNEGSKA (reference sequence). CDR3 sequence: CSARGGGDTQYF. DNA of the CDR3: TGCAGTGCTAGAGGGGGTGGAGATACGCAGTATTTT.

Concerning this clonotype: Germline and junction disagree at one end, which may indicate a read error. The genes are TRBV6-5 and TRBJ2-7, with 7 nucleotides matching TRBD2. Germline V gene data show CDR1 as MNHEY and CDR2 as SVGAGI. There are 14 residues in the CDR3. The CDR3, as DNA: TGTGCCAGCAGACCTTATTTCGGGGGGTACGAGCGGTACTTC. Protein sequence: CASRPYFGGYERYF.

This clonotype has only one observation. CDR3 nucleotides: TGTGCCATAGCGGGAGCTGGCTACGGGCAGTACTTC. Its translation is CAIAGAGYGQYF. The rearrangement links TRBV21-1 to TRBJ2-4; the table's TRBD2 call for D was not verified on the DNA. TRBV21-1 is listed as a pseudogene. The CDR3 covers 12 residues.

Written as DNA, the CDR3 is TGTGCCAGCTCAACAGAGCGGGGATCCTACGAGCAGTACTTC. Protein product: CASSTERGSYEQYF. The chain has TRBV18 and TRBJ2-7; 7 bases line up with TRBD2. CDR3 length: 14 residues. Germline V CDR1 and CDR2: KGHSH, LQKENI. After removal of 5 bases from V and 1 base from J, the junction contained 5 bases not matched to a gene.

The chain couples TRBV12-3 or TRBV12-4 to TRBJ2-3; possible D gene TRBD2, 5 bases. V was clipped by 3 bases and J by 3 bases, with 13 bases between them. The CDR3 runs to 15 residues. CDR3 DNA sequence: TGTGCCAGCAGTTTTGGCCTCGGGATGACAGATACGCAGTATTTT. Translated: CASSFGLGMTDTQYF.

In this sample, this clonotype turned up many times. The chain has TRBV29-1 and TRBJ2-5, with D unresolved. This CDR3 has 15 residues. Per the germline V gene, CDR1 is SQVTM and CDR2 is ANQGSEA. V gave up 3 bases and J gave up 2 bases, with 16 bases separating them. CDR3 loop: CSVELADAIQETQYF. The CDR3 DNA is TGCAGCGTTGAGCTGGCGGATGCGATACAAGAGACCCAGTACTTC. Based on the CDR3 plus reference TRBV29-1 and TRBJ2-5, the full variable domain is SAVISQKPSRDICQRGTSLTIQCQVDSQVTMMFWYRQQPGQSLTLIATANQGSEATYESGFVIDKFPISRPNLTFSTLTVSNMSPEDSSIYLCSVELADAIQETQYFGPGTRLLVL.

This clonotype was seen more than once but under ten times. The V and J genes are TRBV20-1 and TRBJ1-4; D not resolved. The V gene's germline CDR1 is DFQATT and CDR2 SNEGSKA (reference sequence). Trimming took off 1 base at V and 3 bases at J, with 9 bases between the two ends. CDR3 size: 14 residues. The CDR3 bases are TGCAGTGCTAGAGGCGGGGAGGCTAATGAAAAACTGTTTTTT. Its translation is CSARGGEANEKLFF.

The rearrangement uses TRBV6-1 and TRBJ1-5; 7 nucleotides align to TRBD1. The CDR3 is made up of 17 amino acids. Germline CDR1 reads MNHNS; CDR2 reads SASEGT. V gave up 0 bases and J gave up 5 bases; unmatched junction bases: 10. Here the CDR3 reads CASSEASVETGHQPQHF. The CDR3 DNA reads as TGTGCCAGCAGTGAAGCCAGCGTGGAGACAGGGCATCAGCCCCAGCATTTT.

The rearrangement uses TRBV5-1 and TRBJ2-1; D is perhaps TRBD2 (6 bases). This CDR3 region has 14 residues. The V end lost 1 base, the J end lost 10 bases, and 15 bases lay between the germline ends. Germline CDR1 SGHRS, CDR2 YFSETQ. The CDR3 region has the DNA TGCGCCAGCAGCTTGCAGACTAGTTCTTCCGAGCAGTTCTTC. Amino acid sequence: CASSLQTSSSEQFF.

The chain employs TRBV7-2 and TRBJ1-2; TRBD1 might be the D (6 bases). V was trimmed by 2 bases and J by 8 bases, leaving 18 bases between them. CDR3 length: 15 amino acids. In germline, CDR1 is SGHTA, CDR2 FQGNSA. CDR3 amino acids: CASSLTQGEVSGYTF. The CDR3 DNA sequence: TGTGCCAGCAGCTTAACACAGGGAGAGGTGTCAGGCTACACCTTC.

V gene TRBV15 combines with J gene TRBJ2-1, with 11 bases aligning to TRBD2. V shed 3 bases, J shed 5 bases, and the junction held 3 bases outside the gene matches. Per the germline V gene, CDR1 is LNHNV and CDR2 is YYDKDF (reference sequence). The CDR3 sequence is 15 residues long. This CDR3 is CATSRVLAGDNEQFF. CDR3 sequence (DNA): TGTGCCACCAGCAGGGTACTAGCGGGGGACAATGAGCAGTTCTTC.

This clonotype was counted between two and nine times. This chain connects TRBV12-3 or TRBV12-4 to TRBJ2-1, with 7 bases fitting TRBD2. Losses at the gene ends were 4 bases for V and 3 bases for J; bases not matched to a gene: 6. The CDR3 loop spans 15 amino acids. For the CDR3, the DNA is TGTGCCAGCAGTTCTCTAAGCGGGATCTACAATGAGCAGTTCTTC. It specifies CASSSLSGIYNEQFF.